The clone carrying this T cell receptor beta chain was seen a few times. No antigen is known for it. With V trimmed by 4 bases and J by 3 bases, 7 bases remained unmatched. The CDR3 is 14 residues long. CDR1 is SGHRS, CDR2 YFSETQ, per germline. This entry comes from a study of CD8+ T cells in alopecia areata. Study at large: For 6 to 18 months, tofacitinib was taken, and 6 months off drug followed.

In each case, RNA was isolated and then reverse transcribed into cDNA as the sequencing template. TCRdb keeps only in-frame clones here, not all; method: immunoSEQ multiplex PCR. The sample carries over 150,000 clones, roughly 63% recorded once. Findings and limits, study-wide: The study also sequences resident alphabeta T cells of normal skin in scalp samples. Lesional scalp exceeded normal scalp in clonality, especially in alopecia totalis/universalis.

Lesional scalp punch biopsies and peripheral blood were collected from alopecia areata patients. The chain uses TRBV5-1 and TRBJ2-7, with TRBD1 matching over 7 bases. Material: CD4+ T cells sorted from blood, obtained at week 0. The receptor's source is a human donor with alopecia areata. The CDR3 nucleotides read TGCGCCAGCAGCAGTGGACAGGAGATCTACGAGCAGTACTTC. Translating gives CASSSGQEIYEQYF.